Listed below are T cell receptor beta chains from one sample, sequenced in a study of OX40 agonist ivuxolimab in advanced cancers. Using immunoSEQ multiplex PCR, the repertoire was profiled, and TCRdb retains in-frame clones only, with some absent. This repertoire shows tens of thousands of clones, roughly 80% found once; its top ten account for 0.95% to 1.5%. The source was CD4+ or CD8+ T cells sorted from blood, collected in a trial of the OX40 agonist ivuxolimab. The receptors derive from an adult with an advanced solid tumor such as melanoma, head and neck, liver or kidney cancer. Both conserved end residues are part of each CDR3. A D gene is named only where the DNA matches it firmly. Size is stated for part of the rows, as once, few or many counts, or as a class when the clone is expanded.

DNA: TGCAGCGTTGAAATCTCGCAGGGCCGTGGGCAGTACTTC
CDR3: CSVEISQGRGQYF
J: TRBJ2-7
size: .
D: .
V: TRBV29-1

DNA: TGCAGCGCCCATGAGGGCAGTATCAACACTGAAGCTTTCTTT
CDR3: CSAHEGSINTEAFF
J: TRBJ1-1
size: once
D: .
V: TRBV29-1

DNA: TGTGCCAGCAGCTTAAGAGATTCACCCCTCCACTTT
CDR3: CASSLRDSPLHF
J: TRBJ1-6
size: .
D: .
V: TRBV7-9

DNA: TGTGCCAGCAGCGTAGGGGGATATAACACTGAAGCTTTCTTT
CDR3: CASSVGGYNTEAFF
J: TRBJ1-1
size: few
D: .
V: TRBV9

DNA: TGTGCCAGTCTTCCCGGGACAGGGGGAAGTGGCTACACCTTC
CDR3: CASLPGTGGSGYTF
J: TRBJ1-2
size: .
D: TRBD1
V: TRBV19

DNA: TGCAGCGTTGAAGATCGGACAGGGGGCGCCTCTGAAGCTTTCTTT
CDR3: CSVEDRTGGASEAFF
J: TRBJ1-1
size: .
D: TRBD1
V: TRBV29-1

DNA: TGTGCCAGCAGCTTACCAGGGACTAGCGGGGCGGATACGCAGTATTTT
CDR3: CASSLPGTSGADTQYF
J: TRBJ2-3
size: .
D: TRBD2
V: TRBV7-3

DNA: TGTGCCAGCAGCCGAGAGACAGGGGGCAAAAACATTCAGTACTTC
CDR3: CASSRETGGKNIQYF
J: TRBJ2-4
size: .
D: TRBD1
V: TRBV2

DNA: TGTGCCAGCTCACCAATTGTTGGGGGCACAGATACGCAGTATTTT
CDR3: CASSPIVGGTDTQYF
J: TRBJ2-3
size: .
D: .
V: TRBV18

DNA: TGTGCCAGCAGCCCCCAAGCAGCCTCCTACAATGAGCAGTTCTTC
CDR3: CASSPQAASYNEQFF
J: TRBJ2-1
size: .
D: .
V: TRBV7-2

DNA: TGTGCCAGCAGCTTCCGCACAGATACGCAGTATTTT
CDR3: CASSFRTDTQYF
J: TRBJ2-3
size: .
D: .
V: TRBV11-2

DNA: TGCGCCAGCAGCTGGGACGGGCAGAACACTGAAGCTTTCTTT
CDR3: CASSWDGQNTEAFF
J: TRBJ1-1
size: few
D: .
V: TRBV5-1

DNA: TGTGCCAGAAGCTTTGCGGTAGGGCAAAAACTGTTTTTT
CDR3: CARSFAVGQKLFF
J: TRBJ1-4
size: .
D: .
V: TRBV5-3

DNA: TGTGCCACCAGCAGAGGATACTACGAGCAGTACTTC
CDR3: CATSRGYYEQYF
J: TRBJ2-7
size: .
D: .
V: TRBV15

DNA: TGTGCCAGCAGCCGGGACAGGGAGAACTATGGCTACACCTTC
CDR3: CASSRDRENYGYTF
J: TRBJ1-2
size: .
D: TRBD1
V: TRBV5-3

DNA: TGTGCCATCAGTGAGACCGACAGGGCGAACACCGGGGAGCTGTTTTTT
CDR3: CAISETDRANTGELFF
J: TRBJ2-2
size: .
D: TRBD1
V: TRBV10-3

DNA: TGTGCCTGGAGTGTACCCATGCCAGGGATTGAGCAGCCCCAGCATTTT
CDR3: CAWSVPMPGIEQPQHF
J: TRBJ1-5
size: few
D: .
V: TRBV30

DNA: TGCGCCAGCAGCCTCGGACCCACTGAAGCTTTCTTT
CDR3: CASSLGPTEAFF
J: TRBJ1-1
size: .
D: .
V: TRBV5-1

DNA: TGTGCCAGCAGTCGCGGACAGGGTATCACTGAAGCTTTCTTT
CDR3: CASSRGQGITEAFF
J: TRBJ1-1
size: .
D: TRBD1
V: TRBV6-6

DNA: TGTGCCAGCAGTGGTCGGACAGGGGTGGACATTCAGTACTTC
CDR3: CASSGRTGVDIQYF
J: TRBJ2-4
size: few
D: TRBD1
V: TRBV2

DNA: TGTGCCAGCAGCGAACAGGAGGGAGAGACCCAGTACTTC
CDR3: CASSEQEGETQYF
J: TRBJ2-5
size: few
D: .
V: TRBV7-7

DNA: TGTGCTAGTGGTAGGGGACAGTTCTCCTACAATGAGCAGTTCTTC
CDR3: CASGRGQFSYNEQFF
J: TRBJ2-1
size: .
D: TRBD1
V: TRBV12-5

DNA: TGTGCCAGCAGCTTCTCCCCGGGGACAGGGGAAACGGCTTTCTTT
CDR3: CASSFSPGTGETAFF
J: TRBJ1-1
size: once
D: TRBD1
V: TRBV25-1

DNA: TGTGCCAGCAGTGCCCGGGACAGGAGTTATAATTCACCCCTCCACTTT
CDR3: CASSARDRSYNSPLHF
J: TRBJ1-6
size: .
D: TRBD1
V: TRBV6-1

DNA: TGTGCCTGGAGTGTACTGGGTGCTGAAGCTTTCTTT
CDR3: CAWSVLGAEAFF
J: TRBJ1-1
size: .
D: .
V: TRBV30

DNA: TGTGCCAGCAGCGTAGGTGATAGTAACAATGAGCAGTTCTTC
CDR3: CASSVGDSNNEQFF
J: TRBJ2-1
size: once
D: .
V: TRBV9

DNA: TGTGCCAGCTCACCTACGGGAGGGTTTAGATCCTATAATTCACCCCTCCACTTT
CDR3: CASSPTGGFRSYNSPLHF
J: TRBJ1-6
size: .
D: .
V: TRBV18

DNA: TGTGCCAGCAGTTGGGCACAGGGAAGCAATCAGCCCCAGCATTTT
CDR3: CASSWAQGSNQPQHF
J: TRBJ1-5
size: once
D: .
V: TRBV6-5

DNA: TGTGCCAGTAGTATAGAAAGCAATCAGCCCCAGCATTTT
CDR3: CASSIESNQPQHF
J: TRBJ1-5
size: medium-sized
D: .
V: TRBV19

DNA: TGTGCCTGGAGTGGGGGACAATCTGAAAAACTGTTTTTT
CDR3: CAWSGGQSEKLFF
J: TRBJ1-4
size: once
D: .
V: TRBV30

DNA: TGTGCCAGCAGTTACTCCCATGGGGGAGGTGGCTACACCTTC
CDR3: CASSYSHGGGGYTF
J: TRBJ1-2
size: .
D: .
V: TRBV6-5

DNA: TGTGCCAGCAGTGTCCAAGAGACCCAGTACTTC
CDR3: CASSVQETQYF
J: TRBJ2-5
size: .
D: .
V: TRBV2

DNA: TGTGCCAGCAGTTTACTGGGGGGCACTGAAGCTTTCTTT
CDR3: CASSLLGGTEAFF
J: TRBJ1-1
size: .
D: .
V: TRBV27

DNA: TGTGCCAGCAGACAAGATATCGTAACCCCCGGGCAGTACTTC
CDR3: CASRQDIVTPGQYF
J: TRBJ2-7
size: .
D: .
V: TRBV7-8

DNA: TGTGCCTGCCCCAGGGGGGGGGTTAACTATGGCTACACCTTC
CDR3: CACPRGGVNYGYTF
J: TRBJ1-2
size: .
D: TRBD1
V: TRBV30

DNA: TGTGCCAGCAGCCCGGTCAAGGGCGAAAATCAGCCCCAGCATTTT
CDR3: CASSPVKGENQPQHF
J: TRBJ1-5
size: once
D: .
V: TRBV7-2

DNA: TGCGCCAGCAGCCTGGGACTAGCGGGGGGGTCAGAGCAGTTCTTC
CDR3: CASSLGLAGGSEQFF
J: TRBJ2-1
size: once
D: TRBD2
V: TRBV5-1

DNA: TGTGCCAGCAGCAGGGACAGGGATAATTCACCCCTCCACTTT
CDR3: CASSRDRDNSPLHF
J: TRBJ1-6
size: .
D: TRBD1
V: TRBV6-5

DNA: TGTGCCAGCAGTGAAGCTTCAGGGCTTAGAGTTTTCGAGCAGTACTTC
CDR3: CASSEASGLRVFEQYF
J: TRBJ2-7
size: .
D: .
V: TRBV6-1

DNA: TGTGCCAGCAGTGTCAGGGTCGGGAACACTGAAGCTTTCTTT
CDR3: CASSVRVGNTEAFF
J: TRBJ1-1
size: .
D: .
V: TRBV6-1

DNA: TGTGCCTGGACTCAGGGGAACACTGAAGCTTTCTTT
CDR3: CAWTQGNTEAFF
J: TRBJ1-1
size: .
D: .
V: TRBV30

DNA: TGTGCCAGTAGTATCGGTCAGGGATGGGATTCACCCCTCCACTTT
CDR3: CASSIGQGWDSPLHF
J: TRBJ1-6
size: .
D: .
V: TRBV19

DNA: TGCAGCGTGGCGGACAGGCCAAGCGCAGATACGCAGTATTTT
CDR3: CSVADRPSADTQYF
J: TRBJ2-3
size: few
D: TRBD1
V: TRBV29-1

DNA: TGTGCCAGTACCCAAAGGACAGGCGGGAGCGCTGAAGCTTTCTTT
CDR3: CASTQRTGGSAEAFF
J: TRBJ1-1
size: .
D: TRBD1
V: TRBV19

DNA: TGTGCCAGCAGCTTGGTGCCGGGAGGGGAAGAGACCCAGTACTTC
CDR3: CASSLVPGGEETQYF
J: TRBJ2-5
size: .
D: TRBD2
V: TRBV5-8

DNA: TGTGCCAGCACCAGGGCTCACAATGAGCAGTTCTTC
CDR3: CASTRAHNEQFF
J: TRBJ2-1
size: .
D: .
V: TRBV7-9

DNA: TGCAGTGCTGTTGGGGGTTACGAGCAGTACTTC
CDR3: CSAVGGYEQYF
J: TRBJ2-7
size: once
D: .
V: TRBV20-1

DNA: TGTGCCAGCAGTTATGTGGGGGGAAACACCATATATTTT
CDR3: CASSYVGGNTIYF
J: TRBJ1-3
size: .
D: .
V: TRBV6-1

DNA: TGCGCCAGCAGCCAATACAGACTCCCTAACTATGGCTACACCTTC
CDR3: CASSQYRLPNYGYTF
J: TRBJ1-2
size: once
D: .
V: TRBV4-3

DNA: TGCGCCAGCAGCGTGGGCAGGGGGCCCACAGATACGCAGTATTTT
CDR3: CASSVGRGPTDTQYF
J: TRBJ2-3
size: .
D: TRBD1
V: TRBV5-1

DNA: TGTGCCAGCAGCCCCGCCTGGGGTACCGGGGAGCTGTTTTTT
CDR3: CASSPAWGTGELFF
J: TRBJ2-2
size: once
D: .
V: TRBV7-2

DNA: TGTGCCAGCAGCCAAAATCAGGGGGGGGCCAACGTCCTGACTTTC
CDR3: CASSQNQGGANVLTF
J: TRBJ2-6
size: .
D: .
V: TRBV7-6

DNA: TGTGCCAGCAGCGAAACCGAGGGGGGTAATGAAGCTTTCTTT
CDR3: CASSETEGGNEAFF
J: TRBJ1-1
size: .
D: .
V: TRBV6-5

DNA: TGTGCCAGTAGTATCATGTCAGGGGCAAACTATGGCTACACCTTC
CDR3: CASSIMSGANYGYTF
J: TRBJ1-2
size: .
D: .
V: TRBV19